The entry that follows covers one T cell receptor beta chain sequence. Its antigen is not identified. Assay: immunoSEQ multiplex PCR; the TCRdb copy retains only in-frame clones and omits some. The sample includes hundreds of thousands of clones, approximately 96% of them seen just once. As defined, naive CD8 cells were CD45RO-negative and positively selected for CCR7, with terminally differentiated effector memory CD45RA+ cells excluded. The data were obtained in a study of shared clonotypes between healthy human individuals. From germline, CDR1 is SGHDT and CDR2 YYEEEE. This CDR3 has 14 residues. Trimming took 0 bases from V and 4 from J, leaving 10 bases between them. Whole-study findings and limits: Non-shared clonotypes had lower generation probabilities than clonotypes shared by all four sorted-subset donors. Limitation of the genetic and exposure-history diversity represented came from the few donors. What naive subsets generally showed was a larger estimated richness than memory subsets showed.

Sequencing was done on a sample of naive CD8+ T cells sorted from blood. The chain uses TRBV5-6 and TRBJ2-5; D gene uncertain. This clonotype was sampled from a woman aged 25 to 39 in good health. In nucleotides, the CDR3 is TGTGCCAGCAGCTTGGGGGCAGCAAGAGAGACCCAGTACTTC. This gives the protein CASSLGAARETQYF.